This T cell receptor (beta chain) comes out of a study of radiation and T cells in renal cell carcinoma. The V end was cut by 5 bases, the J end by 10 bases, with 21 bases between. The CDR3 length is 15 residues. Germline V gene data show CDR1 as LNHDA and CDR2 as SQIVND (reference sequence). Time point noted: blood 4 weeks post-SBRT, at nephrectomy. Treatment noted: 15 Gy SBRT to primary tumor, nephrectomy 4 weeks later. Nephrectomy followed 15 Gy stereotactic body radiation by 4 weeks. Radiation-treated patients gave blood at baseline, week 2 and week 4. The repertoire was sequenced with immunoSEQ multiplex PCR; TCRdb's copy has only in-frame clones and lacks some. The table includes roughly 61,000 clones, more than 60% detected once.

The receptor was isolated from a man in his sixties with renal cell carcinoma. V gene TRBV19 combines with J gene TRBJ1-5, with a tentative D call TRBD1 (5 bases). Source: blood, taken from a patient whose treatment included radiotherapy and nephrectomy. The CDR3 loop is CASSPRQISAPPQHF. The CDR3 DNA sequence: TGTGCCAGTAGTCCGAGACAGATATCAGCCCCCCCCCAGCATTTT.